Listed below are T cell receptor beta chains from one sample, sequenced in a study of beta chain features in type 1 diabetes. The protocol was immunoSEQ multiplex PCR, while the TCRdb copy is restricted to in-frame clones and leaves out a portion. This sample has almost 350,000 clones, with roughly 8.8% found just once. The sample consisted of central memory CD4+ T cells from blood. Source of these receptors: a man under 40 with type 1 diabetes. Both conserved end residues are part of each CDR3. Each record gives: clone size, J gene, D gene, V gene, CDR3 DNA, CDR3 protein. The D gene is left open where the match is weak. The size of a clone is reported for some rows only, either as once, few or many, or as a class for expanded clones.

few | TRBJ2-1 | NA | TRBV5-1 | TGCGCCAGCCATGAGGGGGGCAGGAATGAGCAGTTCTTC | CASHEGGRNEQFF
NA | TRBJ2-1 | NA | TRBV5-6 | TGTGCCAGCAGCTTGCCCTTGGGGGACGCAACCGAGCAGTTCTTC | CASSLPLGDATEQFF
NA | TRBJ2-4 | NA | TRBV5-1 | TGCGCCAGCAGCTTGGCCTCGGGGCCCAAAAACATTCAGTACTTC | CASSLASGPKNIQYF
NA | TRBJ1-5 | TRBD1 | TRBV10-1 | TGCGCCAGCAGAACCAGGGGGATCAATCAGCCCCAGCATTTT | CASRTRGINQPQHF
NA | TRBJ2-1 | NA | TRBV28 | TGTGCCAGCAGCTTTACTAGTACGGGGCAGTTCTTC | CASSFTSTGQFF
few | TRBJ1-2 | NA | TRBV29-1 | TGCAGCGTCATGACCCCGACCTATGGCTACACCTTC | CSVMTPTYGYTF
NA | TRBJ1-1 | TRBD1 | TRBV18 | TGTGCCAGCTCACCGATTACAGGGGAGGCTGAAGCTTTCTTT | CASSPITGEAEAFF
few | TRBJ2-1 | NA | TRBV10-2 | TGCGCCAGCGGCCGCGACCGGCAGTTCTTC | CASGRDRQFF
NA | TRBJ2-1 | NA | TRBV7-2 | TGTGCCAGCAGCTTCGTATACAATGAGCAGTTCTTC | CASSFVYNEQFF
NA | TRBJ1-2 | NA | TRBV20-1 | TGCAGCGTCACGGTACAGTATGGCTACACCTTC | CSVTVQYGYTF
few | TRBJ1-2 | TRBD1 | TRBV7-9 | TGTGCCAGCAGCTTAAGCACGGGGCAGGGGGCTGGCTACACCTTC | CASSLSTGQGAGYTF
few | TRBJ2-7 | NA | TRBV20-1 | TGCAGCGGGGGTTTAGGGAGGGAGCAGTACTTC | CSGGLGREQYF
few | TRBJ1-1 | TRBD1 | TRBV6-5 | TGTGCCAGCAGTTACTCCCACCCCAGGGGGGGCACTGAAGCTTTCTTT | CASSYSHPRGGTEAFF
few | TRBJ1-1 | TRBD1 | TRBV28 | TGTGCCAGCAGCCCGATAGGGGGCAGCTCAGCTTTCTTT | CASSPIGGSSAFF
NA | TRBJ2-7 | TRBD1 | TRBV7-6 | TGTGCCAGCAGCTTAAGTCGACAGGGCTACGAGCAGTACTTC | CASSLSRQGYEQYF
NA | TRBJ2-2 | NA | TRBV30 | TGTGCCTGGATCCGGTCAGGGGCGCGCACCGGGGAGCTGTTTTTT | CAWIRSGARTGELFF
NA | TRBJ2-7 | NA | TRBV5-1 | TGCGCCAGCAGCTTGGCCGGACAGATCTACGAGCAGTACTTC | CASSLAGQIYEQYF
few | TRBJ1-2 | NA | TRBV21-1 | TGTGCCAGCAGCAAATGTCCAGACAGGTCCCCTAACTATGGCTACACCTTC | CASSKCPDRSPNYGYTF
few | TRBJ2-3 | NA | TRBV29-1 | TGCAGCGTTGAGGACAGCCCACGGCGGGATTTT | CSVEDSPRRDF
NA | TRBJ2-7 | NA | TRBV18 | TGTGCCAGCTCACCGGTTGACACTTCCTACGAGCAGTACTTC | CASSPVDTSYEQYF
few | TRBJ2-5 | NA | TRBV4-1 | TGCGCCAGCAGCCCAAGGGAGGTTAGCCGGCAAGAGACCCAGTACTTC | CASSPREVSRQETQYF
many | TRBJ2-7 | NA | TRBV28 | TGTGCCAGCAGTGCGAACTACGAGCAGTACTTC | CASSANYEQYF
few | TRBJ2-7 | NA | TRBV6-6 | TGTGCCAGCAGTTATCGAGACGGAGCCCGAAATTACGAGCAGTACTTC | CASSYRDGARNYEQYF
NA | TRBJ2-1 | TRBD1 | TRBV10-3 | TGTGCCATCAGTGAGGGTAGGACAGGGCGGGCTCACGATGAGCAGTTCTTC | CAISEGRTGRAHDEQFF
NA | TRBJ1-5 | NA | TRBV30 | TGTGCCTGGGGCCAGACAGCTAGCAATCAGCCCCAGCATTTT | CAWGQTASNQPQHF
few | TRBJ2-4 | NA | TRBV11-2 | TGTGCCAGCAGCCTTACCCGAGGGTTGGCCAAAAACATTCAGTACTTC | CASSLTRGLAKNIQYF
NA | TRBJ1-1 | NA | TRBV7-2 | TGTGCCAGCAGCTCCCACATAGAACACCACTTCTTT | CASSSHIEHHFF